This T cell receptor (beta chain) was found in a study of blood T cells in healthy people across ages. This clonotype was counted between two and nine times. Its antigen is unidentified. General study results and limits: Per million T cells, the diversity of TCR beta decreased roughly linearly as age advanced. Those diversity estimates obtained from one million T cells were thought to be underestimates. Long-lived donors had more naive CD4+ cells and higher diversity than aged donors. Naive T cell percentage showed a strong correlation with the diversity of TCR beta.

The use of a sample-barcoded 5' primer and a J-beta primer mix characterized a second PCR of roughly 7 to 11 cycles. TCRdb redid the calling of the 5' RACE reads with MiXCR, one entry per CDR3 protein. The sample gives some 1.7 million distinct CDR3 sequences, under 30% of which show up once; 7.7% is in the top ten. V gave up 3 bases and J gave up 6 bases, with 14 bases separating them. The germline V gene has CDR1 SGDLS and CDR2 YYNGEE. The CDR3 extends over 14 amino acids. The chain uses TRBV9 and TRBJ2-3; TRBD1 is a possible D gene (6 bases). This TCR was sampled from a woman aged 25 to 39 in good health. The specimen was blood. Here the CDR3 reads CASSGTALGDTQYF. CDR3 bases: TGTGCCAGCAGCGGGACAGCACTCGGGGATACGCAGTATTTT.